The entry that follows covers one T cell receptor (beta chain) sequence. The clone's antigen remains unknown. Base qualities are not provided; no much larger clone lies one nucleotide away. Its CDR3 holds 13 amino acids, cysteine through phenylalanine. Solely the CDR3 DNA is kept, with 39 bases framed from the first base. CDR1 and CDR2 (LGHNA, YSLEER) derive from the germline V gene. V is reduced by 1 base and J by 6 bases, leaving a spacing of 6 bases between them. TCR beta CDR3 regions were sequenced from DNA using the immunoSEQ Assay. The source study handled its data this way. To compute T cell density, TCR beta template counts were normalized to usable DNA, which was estimated by amplifying housekeeping genes. Richness was estimated with the preseqR package, extrapolating to 400,000 templates for PBMC samples and 120,000 templates for tissue samples. Clonality was calculated as one minus Pielou's evenness. Tissue-enriched TCRs were identified through differential abundance testing performed on productive amino-acid clonotypes, with a minimum total count of 5 and an alpha of 0.1. The Jaccard Index and the Morisita Overlap Index were used to measure repertoire overlap between compartments. GLIPH grouped TCR beta CDR3s together with public tetramer-defined viral CDR3s, and a viral motif had to include at least three viral sequences and also show V-gene enrichment. TCRdb stores this immuneACCESS table with in-frame sequences only. Part of the clones is absent; in the studies checked, under half of the shortfall reflects unresolved V genes, and no reason is known for the rest. Clonal size and the V and J genes are those of that table, whereas D and trimming came from the DNA. This sample has roughly 15,000 clones in its table, and roughly 85% of those were observed once. The top ten clonotypes cover roughly 21% of the sample.

These data originate in a study of T cells in localized non-small cell lung cancer (dated by TCRdb to 2020 to 2022). Describing the broader study: T cell repertoires of hundreds of early-stage NSCLC patients were analyzed, with tumors being compared against uninvolved tumor-adjacent lungs. NSCLC patients had a mean age of approximately 70 years, and fewer than 150 were male and 107 female. The cohort comprised roughly 220 treatment-naïve NSCLC patients with resected, localized lung tumors. Here is what the overall study found, with its caveats: The highest T cell clonality was observed in uninvolved tumor-adjacent lung, where clonality exceeded that of tumor, suggesting that antigenic responses were more focused in uninvolved tumor-adjacent lung. A median of 57 of the top 100 tumor clones turned up in the paired uninvolved adjacent lung, and approximately 30 of those clones also ranked among the top 100 of that same adjacent lung. Since the design was exploratory, TCR variables were selected using unadjusted p-values with no false-discovery rate correction. Because multi-region tumor sequencing was not done, intratumor heterogeneity could not be ruled out. Longer overall survival was associated with higher blood T cell density, whereas shorter survival was associated with higher adjacent-lung clonality.

At diagnosis, peripheral blood, uninvolved tumor-adjacent lung and tumor were collected and were preserved as a mix of fresh-frozen and FFPE material. For TCR repertoire profiling, blood samples were analyzed as peripheral blood mononuclear cells. In this chain, TRBV4-3 is recombined with TRBJ2-2; the D gene remains uncertain. The input for sequencing was peripheral blood, taken before any cancer treatment. This receptor was taken from a male donor at least 60 years old with stage I lung adenocarcinoma. The bases read TGCGCCAGCAGCCAAGTGGAATCCGGGGAGCTGTTTTTT. This encodes CASSQVESGELFF.